The 20 T cell receptor beta chains reported below all come from one sample, sequenced in a study of T cells in Graves' hyperthyroidism and ophthalmopathy. It was RNA transcripts that yielded the amplified TCR beta CDR3 regions. The TCR CDR3 first-round RT-PCR relied on the HTBI primer set. One entry per CDR3 protein, called by TCRdb with MiXCR from the multiplex PCR reads. Of about 300,000 distinct CDR3 sequences in the sample, roughly 19% were seen once. The sequencing input was blood. These receptors were obtained from a man aged 45-60 years with Graves' ophthalmopathy.

This clonotype was recorded many times. The rearrangement uses TRBV28 and TRBJ2-7; 10 bases line up with TRBD2. The junction had 9 bases not matched to a gene; V was cut back by 0 bases and J by 7 bases. The germline V gene has CDR1 MDHEN and CDR2 SYDVKM. This CDR3 spans 16 amino acids. The CDR3 is CASSLWASGRAGEQYF. As DNA, the CDR3 is TGTGCCAGCAGTTTATGGGCTAGCGGGAGAGCAGGGGAGCAGTACTTC.

This clonotype was observed a handful of times. The V and J genes are TRBV28 and TRBJ2-5; 9 bases fit TRBD2. The CDR3 spans 19 residues. V was clipped by 1 base and J by 2 bases; unmatched bases: 14. CDR1 MDHEN and CDR2 SYDVKM come from the germline V gene. DNA for the CDR3: TGTGCCAGCAGTTTATTAAGGTTCGGGGCGGGAGGGCCGCAAGAGACCCAGTACTTC. Its protein is CASSLLRFGAGGPQETQYF.

This clonotype came up many times. This chain links TRBV7-3 with TRBJ2-3; D is ambiguous. V was pared by 1 base and J by 4 bases, with 9 bases between. The CDR3 loop spans 14 amino acids. CDR1 is SGHTA and CDR2 is FQGTGA in the germline V gene. The CDR3 spells CASSLSSYPDTQYF. The CDR3 coding sequence is TGTGCCAGCAGCTTAAGTAGCTACCCAGATACGCAGTATTTT.

Many counts were recorded for this clonotype. V gene TRBV5-1 combines with J gene TRBJ1-1; the D is unclear. CDR3 length: 15 residues. Germline V lookup: CDR1 SGHRS, CDR2 YFSETQ. Trimming took off 4 bases at V and 0 bases at J, with 13 bases between the two ends. CDR3 loop: CASSQTVDMNTEAFF. CDR3 sequence (DNA): TGCGCCAGCAGCCAAACGGTAGACATGAACACTGAAGCTTTCTTT. Full variable domain (outside the CDR3, taken from reference TRBV5-1 and TRBJ1-1): KAGVTQTPRYLIKTRGQQVTLSCSPISGHRSVSWYQQTPGQGLQFLFEYFSETQRNKGNFPGRFSGRQFSNSRSEMNVSTLELGDSALYLCASSQTVDMNTEAFFGQGTRLTVV.

The sample holds a few counts of this clonotype. The chain uses TRBV28 and TRBJ2-1; D remains unclear. This CDR3 comprises 15 residues. The V gene's germline CDR1 is MDHEN and CDR2 SYDVKM. V was trimmed by 6 bases and J by 0 bases, leaving 12 bases between them. The CDR3 sequence is CASSNSLGSYNEQFF. The CDR3 region has the DNA TGTGCCAGCAGCAACAGCCTTGGCTCCTACAATGAGCAGTTCTTC. Using reference TRBV28 and TRBJ2-1 for the parts outside the CDR3, the full variable domain is DVKVTQSSRYLVKRTGEKVFLECVQDMDHENMFWYRQDPGLGLRLIYFSYDVKMKEKGDIPEGYSVSREKKERFSLILESASTNQTSMYLCASSNSLGSYNEQFFGPGTRLTVL.

This clonotype appeared many times. The chain has TRBV20-1 and TRBJ1-2, with TRBD1 as a possible D gene (5 bases). The CDR3 loop spans 17 amino acids. V lost 7 bases, J lost 5 bases, and 29 bases lay in between. Germline V gene lookup returns CDR1 DFQATT and CDR2 SNEGSKA (reference sequence). This CDR3 reads CSGDRRTEDIQIYGYTF. In DNA form, the CDR3 reads TGCAGTGGGGACCGCAGGACGGAGGACATTCAGATTTATGGCTACACCTTC.

This chain links TRBV10-3 with TRBJ2-1, with 9 bases fitting TRBD2. CDR1 is ENHRY, CDR2 SYGVKD, per germline. The CDR3 consists of 15 residues. V trimming: 7 bases; J trimming: 7 bases; junction bases outside the gene matches: 11. As DNA, the CDR3 is TGTGCCATCACCAAGGGGCGGCGGGAGGGGAATGAGCAGTTCTTC. This codes for CAITKGRREGNEQFF.

In its sample, this clonotype was seen many times. The gene calls are TRBV5-1 and TRBJ2-3, with 8 bases identical to TRBD2. This CDR3 has 14 amino acids. The junction had 10 bases not matched to a gene; V was cut back by 8 bases and J by 5 bases. Germline V gene sequence: CDR1 SGHRS, CDR2 YFSETQ. The CDR3 reads CASHPGLGLDTQYF. As DNA, the CDR3 is TGCGCCAGTCATCCGGGACTAGGATTAGATACGCAGTATTTT.

This clonotype has ten or more counts. The CDR3 loop reads CASSSPGTHTEAFF. The DNA of the CDR3 is TGTGCCAGCAGCTCCCCAGGGACACACACTGAAGCTTTCTTT. The rearrangement links TRBV13 to TRBJ1-1, with a tentative D call TRBD1 (6 bases). The ends were cut back, 4 bases at V and 3 bases at J, with 12 bases in the middle. The CDR3 covers 14 residues. Germline-derived CDR1 and CDR2 are PRHDT and FYEKMQ (reference sequence).

The chain uses TRBV19 and TRBJ1-5, with D possibly matching TRBD1 (6 bases). The V end lost 4 bases, the J end lost 0 bases, and 13 bases lay between the germline ends. The CDR3 has 16 residues. The germline CDR1 and CDR2 sequences are LNHDA and SQIVND (reference sequence). CDR3 bases: TGTGCCAGTAGTAGAACGGGGGCGTCTAGCAATCAGCCCCAGCATTTT. Its translation: CASSRTGASSNQPQHF.

V and J are TRBV5-8 and TRBJ1-1; 9 bases agree with TRBD1. The V gene end was trimmed by 7 bases and the J gene end by 1 base; junction bases not matched to a gene: 2. This CDR3 spans 13 amino acids. CDR1 and CDR2 (germline): SGHTS, YDEGEE. CDR3 sequence reads: CASGTGQNTEAFF. The CDR3 region has the DNA TGTGCCAGCGGGACAGGGCAGAACACTGAAGCTTTCTTT.

The chain combines TRBV19 with TRBJ2-6, with a tentative D call TRBD1 (7 bases). This CDR3 has 17 amino acids. Between the trimmed V and J ends, which lost 4 bases and 3 bases, there was a span of 16 bases. The germline CDR1 and CDR2 sequences are LNHDA and SQIVND (reference sequence). The CDR3 DNA is TGTGCCAGTAGTAGGCGACAGGGAGGTGGTGGGGCCAACGTCCTGACTTTC. Amino acid sequence: CASSRRQGGGGANVLTF.

The table lists this clonotype with many counts. This rearrangement joins TRBV5-1 to TRBJ2-5; D gene ambiguous. CDR1 is SGHRS, CDR2 YFSETQ, per germline. Trimming stripped 0 bases from V and 5 bases from J, with 8 bases between. The CDR3 is 13 amino acids. CDR3 amino acids: CASSLEIGETQYF. In nucleotides, the CDR3 is TGCGCCAGCAGCTTGGAAATAGGGGAGACCCAGTACTTC.

This clonotype was counted many times. One junction end disagrees with the germline gene, perhaps due to a read error. The rearrangement joins TRBV6-1 to TRBJ1-1, with D possibly being TRBD1 (5 bases). CDR1 MNHNS and CDR2 SASEGT come from the germline V gene. The CDR3 runs to 13 residues. CDR3 nucleotide sequence: TGTGCCAGCAGGGAAGTCAGGGACACTGAAGCTTTCTTT. The encoded protein is CASREVRDTEAFF.

This clonotype came up many times. V is TRBV30 and J is TRBJ2-1; 7 positions agree with TRBD2. The germline V gene has CDR1 GTSNPN and CDR2 SVGIG (reference sequence). This CDR3 is built from 15 residues. J was trimmed by 0 bases and V by 1 base; bases with no gene match: 3. CDR3 sequence reads: CAWSGLAVSYNEQFF. CDR3 sequence (DNA): TGTGCCTGGAGTGGGCTAGCGGTCTCCTACAATGAGCAGTTCTTC. The whole variable domain, filled in from reference TRBV30 and TRBJ2-1, reads SQTIHQWPATLVQPVGSPLSLECTVEGTSNPNLYWYRQAAGRGLQLLFYSVGIGQISSEVPQNLSASRPQDRQFILSSKKLLLSDSGFYLCAWSGLAVSYNEQFFGPGTRLTVL.

This chain joins TRBV29-1 and TRBJ2-4; 7 positions agree with TRBD1. V gave up 8 bases and J gave up 3 bases; unmatched junction bases: 1. Germline-derived CDR1 and CDR2 are SQVTM and ANQGSEA. This CDR3 has 11 residues. The CDR3 sequence: CSTGDKNIQYF. In nucleotides, the CDR3 is TGCAGCACAGGGGACAAAAACATTCAGTACTTC.

The chain carries TRBV20-1 and TRBJ2-7; 7 nucleotides align to TRBD2. CDR3 length: 16 residues. J lost 0 bases, V lost 0 bases, and 8 bases had no gene match. The germline gives CDR1 DFQATT, CDR2 SNEGSKA (reference sequence). The DNA of the CDR3 is TGCAGTGCTAGAGATGGACGGGGGGTCTCCTCCTACGAGCAGTACTTC. Residues: CSARDGRGVSSYEQYF.

This chain links TRBV6-1 with TRBJ1-5; D is possibly TRBD1 (6 bases). The CDR3 extends over 16 amino acids. The V end was cut by 6 bases, the J end by 0 bases, with 15 bases between. Germline V CDR1 and CDR2: MNHNS, SASEGT. The CDR3 DNA sequence: TGTGCCAGCAGCCCGACAGGATTCTATAGCAATCAGCCCCAGCATTTT. Protein product: CASSPTGFYSNQPQHF.

This clonotype came up many times. The chain recombines TRBV5-1 with TRBJ1-1; D is unresolved. Germline V gene lookup returns CDR1 SGHRS and CDR2 YFSETQ. The CDR3 is 16 amino acids. V was trimmed by 5 bases and J by 6 bases, leaving 23 bases between them. The CDR3, as DNA: TGCGCCAGCAGTGATAAGAGAGGGTCGACTGAGGCTGAAGCTTTCTTT. Residues: CASSDKRGSTEAEAFF.

This clonotype has a count of ten or more. The chain employs TRBV27 and TRBJ2-7; 12 bases map to TRBD2. Germline assignment: CDR1 MNHEY and CDR2 SMNVEV (reference sequence). This CDR3 has 14 residues. Trimming at V came to 4 bases and at J to 4 bases, leaving 2 bases not matched to a gene. The CDR3 reads CASSWTSGNYEQYF. DNA of the CDR3: TGTGCCAGCAGTTGGACTAGCGGGAATTACGAGCAGTACTTC.